The clone carrying this T cell receptor (beta chain) was counted ten times or more. Its matching antigen is unknown. The source of the sample is a study of T cells in Graves' hyperthyroidism and ophthalmopathy. RNA transcripts were the template for amplifying TCR beta CDR3 regions. During a first-round RT-PCR of the TCR CDR3, the HTBI primer set was used. MiXCR, applied by TCRdb to the multiplex PCR reads, yields one record per CDR3 protein. The sample includes about 350,000 distinct CDR3 sequences, approximately 15% of them seen just once. Disease duration under 2 months; hyperthyroidism patients were aged 18 to 65. PBMCs came from roughly 10 ml fresh peripheral blood. Overall study results and limits: Most clonotypes expanded in the thyroid (above 0.001) were also present in blood. It was a median about 6.5 months before onset that the model predicted ophthalmopathy.

V was shortened by 7 bases and J by 1 base, with 17 bases between the two germline ends. Germline V gene sequence: CDR1 DFQATT, CDR2 SNEGSKA (reference sequence). The CDR3 contains 15 residues. Sequenced: blood. V and J are TRBV20-1 and TRBJ2-1; D uncertain. This sequence was found in a woman aged 30 to 39 with Graves' hyperthyroidism. The CDR3 sequence is CSVSGLSESYNEQFF. The CDR3 DNA reads as TGCAGTGTTTCGGGCCTGTCAGAATCCTACAATGAGCAGTTCTTC.